These 31 T cell receptor beta chains share one sample of origin, sequenced in a study of T cells after yellow fever vaccination. MiXCR was run by TCRdb on the 5' RACE reads, yielding one entry per CDR3 protein. This table holds 100,000 to 150,000 distinct CDR3 sequences, roughly 10% found once. This material consisted of CD8+ T cells sorted from PBMCs, taken on the day of the yellow fever booster vaccination. The source of these receptors is a man aged 18 to 30 who received the YFV17D yellow fever vaccine.

This clonotype was detected only a few times. The chain carries TRBV4-1 and TRBJ2-3; 9 bases map to TRBD1. Germline CDR1 and CDR2: MGHRA and YSYEKL. This CDR3 contains 17 residues. The trim removed 2 bases at V and 5 bases at J, leaving 11 bases unmatched. The CDR3 sequence: CASSQWFGQGSVDTQYF. CDR3 DNA: TGCGCCAGCAGCCAATGGTTCGGACAGGGGAGCGTAGATACGCAGTATTTT.

In its sample, this clonotype was seen a few times. V is TRBV4-3 and J is TRBJ2-5, with 9 bases that match TRBD1. CDR3 length: 15 amino acids. The trim removed 1 base at V and 3 bases at J, leaving 3 bases unmatched. Germline CDR1 is LGHNA and CDR2 is YSLEER. The CDR3 DNA reads as TGCGCCAGCAGCCAAGGGACAGGGGCGAAAGAGACCCAGTACTTC. Its protein is CASSQGTGAKETQYF.

The chain recombines TRBV10-3 with TRBJ1-3; 11 bases map to TRBD1. The V segment lost 4 bases and the J segment 4 bases; nucleotides outside the gene matches: 0. CDR1 and CDR2 (germline): ENHRY, SYGVKD. This CDR3 spans 14 amino acids. The CDR3 bases are TGTGCCATCAGTGGGACAGGGGGCGGAAACACCATATATTTT. It translates to CAISGTGGGNTIYF.

The gene calls are TRBV6-2 or TRBV6-3 and TRBJ1-1; D might be TRBD1 (5 bases). Trimming cost V 4 bases and J 7 bases, with 19 bases left between them. Germline V CDR1 and CDR2: MNHEY, SVGEGT. This CDR3 spans 15 amino acids. The CDR3 here is CASSSLPRGPDEAFF. For the CDR3, the DNA is TGTGCCAGCAGTTCCCTCCCCCGGGGCCCAGATGAAGCTTTCTTT.

V is TRBV11-2 and J is TRBJ2-5, with 9 positions matching TRBD1. CDR3 size: 14 residues. V gave up 5 bases and J gave up 5 bases; unmatched junction bases: 6. Germline V lookup: CDR1 SGHAT, CDR2 FQNNGV. The CDR3 reads CASSPQGARETQYF. The CDR3, as DNA: TGTGCCAGCAGCCCACAGGGGGCGCGGGAGACCCAGTACTTC.

This clonotype came up a few times. The V gene is TRBV7-9, the J gene TRBJ2-5; no firm D call. The CDR3 is 14 amino acids. The V gene's germline CDR1 is SEHNR and CDR2 FQNEAQ (reference sequence). V was trimmed by 2 bases and J by 2 bases, leaving 9 bases between them. This CDR3 reads CASSLIAVQETQYF. The DNA for the CDR3 is TGTGCCAGCAGCTTAATCGCCGTTCAAGAGACCCAGTACTTC.

The chain is built from TRBV7-9 and TRBJ2-7, with D unclear. Germline CDR1 SEHNR, CDR2 FQNEAQ (reference sequence). The CDR3 runs to 14 residues. V shed 4 bases and J shed 2 bases, with 12 bases lying between them. The CDR3 loop reads CASSSPRRPYEQYV. CDR3 DNA sequence: TGTGCCAGCAGCTCCCCCCGGAGACCCTACGAGCAGTACGTC.

The rearrangement joins TRBV6-6 to TRBJ2-7; TRBD2 might be the D (6 bases). The V end was cut by 8 bases, the J end by 9 bases, with 11 bases between. This CDR3 contains 10 residues. Germline V gene sequence: CDR1 MNHNY, CDR2 SVGAGI (reference sequence). CDR3 loop: CASGAGGQYV. CDR3 nucleotides: TGTGCCAGCGGGGCCGGGGGGCAGTACGTC.

This clonotype is classed as large. The V and J genes are TRBV4-3 and TRBJ2-1; 10 bases agree with TRBD1. Germline trimming cut 1 base from V and 3 bases from J; bases unmatched to any gene: 0. Germline V gene sequence: CDR1 LGHNA, CDR2 YSLEER. The CDR3 extends over 15 amino acids. This chain's CDR3 is CASSQGTGGYNEQFF. As DNA, the CDR3 is TGCGCCAGCAGCCAAGGGACAGGGGGCTACAATGAGCAGTTCTTC.

This clonotype was picked up a small number of times. The rearrangement links TRBV6-2 or TRBV6-3 to TRBJ1-2; weak D call: TRBD1 (6 bases). The V end was cut by 6 bases, the J end by 4 bases, with 18 bases between. The germline V gene has CDR1 MNHEY and CDR2 SVGEGT. This CDR3 is built from 15 residues. In nucleotides, the CDR3 is TGTGCCAGCAGAGTCGCGGGGGGCGTCGTCTATGGCTACACCTTC. It is translated as CASRVAGGVVYGYTF.

This clonotype was seen only a few times. The chain joins TRBV4-3 to TRBJ2-1, with TRBD2 identical over 8 bases. Germline CDR1 is LGHNA and CDR2 is YSLEER. CDR3 length: 17 amino acids. Trimming at V came to 0 bases and at J to 0 bases, leaving 4 bases not matched to a gene. In nucleotides, the CDR3 is TGCGCCAGCAGCCAAGACCGGGGGGGAAGCTCCTACAATGAGCAGTTCTTC. This encodes CASSQDRGGSSYNEQFF.

The gene calls are TRBV3-1 and TRBJ2-7, with a possible D match to TRBD2 (7 bases). The CDR3 is 15 residues long. Germline V gene data show CDR1 as LGHDT and CDR2 as YNNKEL (reference sequence). With 5 bases removed from V and 4 bases from J, the gap between germline ends came to 18 bases. CDR3: CASSIFGGPGYEQYF. DNA of the CDR3: TGTGCCAGCAGCATTTTCGGGGGGCCGGGTTACGAGCAGTACTTC.

This clonotype was seen a few times. The rearrangement uses TRBV7-3 and TRBJ2-3, with 7 positions matching TRBD2. Looked up from germline, CDR1 is SGHTA and CDR2 is FQGTGA. J lost 5 bases, V lost 3 bases, and 11 bases had no gene match. The CDR3 covers 16 residues. The CDR3 DNA follows: TGTGCCAGCAGCTTTCAAGGTTCGGGGGGTGTAGATACGCAGTATTTT. This gives the protein CASSFQGSGGVDTQYF.

This clonotype showed up just a few times. The chain links TRBV5-5 to TRBJ2-1, with 13 bases fitting TRBD2. V gave up 1 base and J gave up 9 bases; unmatched junction bases: 4. This CDR3 has 15 residues. CDR1 and CDR2 from the germline V gene are SGHKS and YYEKEE (reference sequence). The CDR3 loop is CASSLTSGGAPEQFF. CDR3 DNA sequence: TGTGCCAGCAGCTTGACTAGCGGGGGGGCGCCTGAGCAGTTCTTC. The full variable domain, completed using reference TRBV5-5 and TRBJ2-1, is DAGVTQSPTHLIKTRGQQVTLRCSPISGHKSVSWYQQVLGQGPQFIFQYYEKEERGRGNFPDRFSARQFPNYSSELNVNALLLGDSALYLCASSLTSGGAPEQFFGPGTRLTVL.

The chain employs TRBV6-5 and TRBJ2-1; D is undetermined. Looked up from germline, CDR1 is MNHEY and CDR2 is SVGAGI. With 0 bases removed from V and 7 bases from J, the gap between germline ends came to 7 bases. The CDR3 totals 13 residues. This CDR3 is CASSYSEENEQFF. CDR3 DNA: TGTGCCAGCAGTTACTCCGAGGAAAATGAGCAGTTCTTC.

The genes are TRBV7-2 and TRBJ2-3; 7 bases line up with TRBD2. V lost 5 bases to trimming and J lost 7 bases; unmatched junction nucleotides: 21. Germline CDR1 SGHTA, CDR2 FQGNSA. This CDR3 has 18 residues. CDR3 sequence (DNA): TGTGCCAGCAGCCCACCGCTGGGCGCGGGGGAGCTACCTAATACGCAGTATTTT. This translates into CASSPPLGAGELPNTQYF.

Many counts were recorded for this clonotype. The genes are TRBV11-2 and TRBJ2-2, with 7 positions matching TRBD2. J lost 3 bases, V lost 8 bases, and 30 bases had no gene match. Germline CDR1 SGHAT, CDR2 FQNNGV. CDR3 length: 22 amino acids. The CDR3 region is CASSIDGLSGDLIPADTGELFF. The CDR3 coding sequence is TGTGCCAGCTCAATTGACGGACTGAGCGGGGACCTTATTCCCGCCGACACCGGGGAGCTGTTTTTT.

The rearrangement joins TRBV6-2 or TRBV6-3 to TRBJ2-3, with D unclear. Trimming shortened V by 2 bases and J by 0 bases, and 21 bases separated the two germline ends. The CDR3 loop spans 19 amino acids. Looked up from germline, CDR1 is MNHEY and CDR2 is SVGEGT. The CDR3: CASSYATWMTHTSTDTQYF. The CDR3 nucleotides read TGTGCCAGCAGTTACGCCACTTGGATGACACACACTAGCACAGATACGCAGTATTTT.

V and J are TRBV27 and TRBJ2-7; the D gene is possibly TRBD1 (5 bases). Germline V gene data show CDR1 as MNHEY and CDR2 as SMNVEV (reference sequence). Trimming took 4 bases from V and 3 from J, leaving 10 bases between them. The CDR3 has 13 amino acids. The CDR3 DNA sequence: TGTGCCAGCAGTTCGGGTACAGGCTACGAGCAGTACGTC. It translates to CASSSGTGYEQYV.

In its sample, this clonotype was seen a few times. V and J are TRBV7-7 and TRBJ1-1; no definite D call. Germline V lookup: CDR1 SSHAT, CDR2 FNYEAQ (reference sequence). Trimming shortened V by 5 bases and J by 0 bases, and 7 bases separated the two germline ends. This CDR3 has 13 amino acids. The CDR3 DNA sequence: TGTGCCAGCAGCGCTAATATGAACACTGAAGCTTTCTTT. Translated, it gives CASSANMNTEAFF.

A few counts support this clonotype. The chain combines TRBV7-2 with TRBJ1-5, with TRBD1 identical over 7 bases. The CDR3 runs 15 residues. Trimming at V came to 1 base and at J to 7 bases, leaving 7 bases not matched to a gene. Germline V gene sequence: CDR1 SGHTA, CDR2 FQGNSA. In DNA, the CDR3 is TGTGCCAGCAGCTTAGACAGGGGCCCCCACCAGCCCCAGCATTTT. Its protein product is CASSLDRGPHQPQHF.

Written as DNA, the CDR3 is TGTGCCTCAGGAGAGGGAGATACGCAGTATTTT. Encoded protein: CASGEGDTQYF. This sequence joins TRBV5-6 and TRBJ2-3; D is perhaps TRBD2 (5 bases). V lost 10 bases, J lost 5 bases, and 11 bases lay in between. Looked up from germline, CDR1 is SGHDT and CDR2 is YYEEEE. CDR3 length equals 11 residues. The full variable domain, completed using reference TRBV5-6 and TRBJ2-3, is DAGVTQSPTHLIKTRGQQVTLRCSPKSGHDTVSWYQQALGQGPQFIFQYYEEEERQRGNFPDRFSGHQFPNYSSELNVNALLLGDSALYLCASGEGDTQYFGPGTRLTVL.

The chain employs TRBV27 and TRBJ2-5, with 7 bases fitting TRBD2. The CDR3 is 12 amino acids. V lost 8 bases, J lost 4 bases, and 4 bases stayed unmatched. Germline V gives CDR1 MNHEY, CDR2 SMNVEV (reference sequence). CDR3 sequence reads: CASAGGGETQYF. The CDR3 DNA sequence: TGTGCCAGCGCCGGCGGGGGAGAGACCCAGTACTTC.

This clonotype has only a few counts. The chain carries TRBV5-1 and TRBJ2-7; 8 nucleotides line up with TRBD1. Germline V gives CDR1 SGHRS, CDR2 YFSETQ. This CDR3 is 15 amino acids long. V was pared by 0 bases and J by 5 bases, with 7 bases of the junction left unmatched. CDR3 sequence (DNA): TGCGCCAGCAGCTTGGCGAAGGACAGGGCAGACGAGCAGTACGTC. It is translated as CASSLAKDRADEQYV.

This clonotype was seen many times. The rearrangement links TRBV4-3 to TRBJ1-2; a weak D match, TRBD1 (6 bases). The CDR3 runs to 15 residues. Germline CDR1 is LGHNA and CDR2 is YSLEER. Trimming removed 4 bases from V and 6 bases from J, with 18 bases in between. This chain's CDR3 is CASSPVQGFEHGYTF. CDR3 nucleotides: TGCGCCAGCAGCCCAGTACAGGGTTTCGAGCATGGCTACACCTTC.

This clonotype was observed at least ten times. V and J are TRBV5-8 and TRBJ2-7; 8 nucleotides line up with TRBD1. In germline, CDR1 is SGHTS, CDR2 YDEGEE. The CDR3 is 16 residues long. The V and J ends lost 3 bases and 6 bases, in that order; junction bases with no gene match: 14. The CDR3 here is CASSWGAGTGLAEQYF. CDR3 coding DNA: TGTGCCAGCAGCTGGGGGGCCGGGACAGGTCTGGCCGAGCAGTACTTC.

The CDR3 loop is CASSARTGETPNEKLFF. The CDR3 region has the DNA TGTGCCAGCAGCGCCAGGACAGGGGAAACCCCAAATGAAAAACTGTTTTTT. The chain couples TRBV9 to TRBJ1-4; 9 bases fit TRBD1. From germline, CDR1 is SGDLS and CDR2 YYNGEE. The CDR3 has 17 residues. The trim removed 3 bases at V and 5 bases at J, leaving 11 bases unmatched. Full variable domain (outside the CDR3, taken from reference TRBV9 and TRBJ1-4): DSGVTQTPKHLITATGQRVTLRCSPRSGDLSVYWYQQSLDQGLQFLIQYYNGEERAKGNILERFSAQQFPDLHSELNLSSLELGDSALYFCASSARTGETPNEKLFFGSGTQLSVL.

This clonotype has a count of ten or more. V gene TRBV27 combines with J gene TRBJ2-1; either TRBD1 or TRBD2 may fit D (5 bases each). Trimming shortened V by 8 bases and J by 3 bases, and 14 bases separated the two germline ends. Looked up from germline, CDR1 is MNHEY and CDR2 is SMNVEV (reference sequence). The CDR3 has 14 residues. For the CDR3, the DNA is TGTGCCAGCGGAATCGGGACGTACTACAATGAGCAGTTCTTC. Translation gives CASGIGTYYNEQFF.

This clonotype has only a few counts. The rearrangement links TRBV12-3 or TRBV12-4 to TRBJ2-3, with 9 positions matching TRBD2. V dropped 6 bases and J dropped 2; count of bases not matched to a gene: 6. The length of the CDR3 is 15 residues. The chain's CDR3 is CASSTRGGHTDTQYF. CDR3 bases: TGTGCCAGCAGCACGCGGGGGGGACACACAGATACGCAGTATTTT.

This clonotype was recorded a few times. The chain combines TRBV9 with TRBJ2-2; D gene ambiguous. Germline-derived CDR1 and CDR2 are SGDLS and YYNGEE. This CDR3 region has 12 residues. The germline V and J ends were trimmed by 6 bases and 0 bases, with 3 bases remaining between them. The CDR3 is CASNANTGELFF. The DNA for the CDR3 is TGTGCCAGCAACGCGAACACCGGGGAGCTGTTTTTT.

This chain joins TRBV6-6 and TRBJ1-5; maybe TRBD1 (6 bases). This CDR3 is built from 15 residues. The germline V and J ends were trimmed by 7 bases and 5 bases, with 18 bases remaining between them. The germline V gene encodes CDR1 MNHNY and CDR2 SVGAGI (reference sequence). The CDR3 region has the DNA TGTGCCAGCATATGGGCAGGGGCCCGGGATCAGCCCCAGCATTTT. This translates into CASIWAGARDQPQHF.